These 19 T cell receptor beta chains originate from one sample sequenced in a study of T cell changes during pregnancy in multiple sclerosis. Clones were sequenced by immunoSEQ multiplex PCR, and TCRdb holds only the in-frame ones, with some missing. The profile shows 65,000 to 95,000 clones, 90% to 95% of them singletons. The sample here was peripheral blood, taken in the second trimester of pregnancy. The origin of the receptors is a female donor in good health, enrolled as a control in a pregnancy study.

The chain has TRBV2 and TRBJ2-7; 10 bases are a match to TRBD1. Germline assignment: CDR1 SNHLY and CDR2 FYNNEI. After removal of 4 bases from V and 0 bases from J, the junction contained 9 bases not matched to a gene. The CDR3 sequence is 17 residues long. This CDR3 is CASSAPVRDRGSYEQYF. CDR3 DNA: TGTGCCAGCAGTGCCCCCGTCCGGGACAGGGGCTCCTACGAGCAGTACTTC.

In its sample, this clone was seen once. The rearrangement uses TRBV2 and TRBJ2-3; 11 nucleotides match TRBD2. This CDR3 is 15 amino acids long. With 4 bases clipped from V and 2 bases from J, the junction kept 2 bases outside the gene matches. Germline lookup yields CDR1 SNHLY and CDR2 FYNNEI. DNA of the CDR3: TGTGCCAGCAGTGCGGGACTAGCGGTCACAGATACGCAGTATTTT. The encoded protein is CASSAGLAVTDTQYF. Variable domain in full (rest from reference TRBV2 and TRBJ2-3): EPEVTQTPSHQVTQMGQEVILRCVPISNHLYFYWYRQILGQKVEFLVSFYNNEISEKSEIFDDQFSVERPDGSNFTLKIRSTKLEDSAMYFCASSAGLAVTDTQYFGPGTRLTVL.

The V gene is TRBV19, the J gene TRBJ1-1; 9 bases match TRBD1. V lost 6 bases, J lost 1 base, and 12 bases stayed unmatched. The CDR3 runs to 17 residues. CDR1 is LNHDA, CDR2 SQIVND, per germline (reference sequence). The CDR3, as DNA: TGTGCCAGTAGCGGACAGGGGAAGAGTATCGAGAACACTGAAGCTTTCTTT. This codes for CASSGQGKSIENTEAFF.

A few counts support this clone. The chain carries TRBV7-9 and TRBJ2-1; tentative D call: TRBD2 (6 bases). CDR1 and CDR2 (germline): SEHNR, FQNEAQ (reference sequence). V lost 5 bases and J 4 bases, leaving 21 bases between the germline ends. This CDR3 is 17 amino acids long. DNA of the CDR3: TGTGCCAGCAGCCCCCCACCGCGGGTAGCGGTTTACAATGAGCAGTTCTTC. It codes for CASSPPPRVAVYNEQFF.

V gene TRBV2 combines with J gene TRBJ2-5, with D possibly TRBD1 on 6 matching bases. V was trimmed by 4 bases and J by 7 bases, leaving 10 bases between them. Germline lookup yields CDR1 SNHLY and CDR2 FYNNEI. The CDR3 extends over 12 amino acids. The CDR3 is CASSAGVGTQYF. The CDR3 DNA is TGTGCCAGCAGTGCAGGGGTTGGGACCCAGTACTTC.

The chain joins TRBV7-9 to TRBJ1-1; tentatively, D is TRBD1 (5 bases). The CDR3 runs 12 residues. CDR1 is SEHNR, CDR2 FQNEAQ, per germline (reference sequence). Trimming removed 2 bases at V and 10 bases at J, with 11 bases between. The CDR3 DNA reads TGTGCCAGCAGCTTACCGGGGGGTAGAGCTTTCTTT. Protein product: CASSLPGGRAFF.

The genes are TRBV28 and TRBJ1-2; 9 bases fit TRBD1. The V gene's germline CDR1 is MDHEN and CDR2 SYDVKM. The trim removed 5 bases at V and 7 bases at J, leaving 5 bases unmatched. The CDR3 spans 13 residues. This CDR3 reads CASSLPGQGGYTF. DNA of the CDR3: TGTGCCAGCAGTCTTCCGGGACAGGGTGGCTACACCTTC.

Written as DNA, the CDR3 is TGTGCCTGGAAACTGAAACTAGCATCCTACGAGCAGTACTTC. As protein: CAWKLKLASYEQYF. The rearrangement joins TRBV30 to TRBJ2-7; a possible D gene is TRBD2 (6 bases). V shed 4 bases and J shed 1 base, with 14 bases lying between them. From germline, CDR1 is GTSNPN and CDR2 SVGIG (reference sequence). The length of the CDR3 is 14 residues. The full variable domain, rest sourced from reference TRBV30 and TRBJ2-7, is SQTIHQWPATLVQPVGSPLSLECTVEGTSNPNLYWYRQAAGRGLQLLFYSVGIGQISSEVPQNLSASRPQDRQFILSSKKLLLSDSGFYLCAWKLKLASYEQYFGPGTRLTVT.

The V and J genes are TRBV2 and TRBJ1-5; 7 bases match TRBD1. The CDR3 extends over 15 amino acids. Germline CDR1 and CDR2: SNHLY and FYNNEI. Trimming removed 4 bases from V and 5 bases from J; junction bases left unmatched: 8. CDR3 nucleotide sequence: TGTGCCAGCAGTGCGGTGACAGGGTCAGATCAGCCCCAGCATTTT. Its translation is CASSAVTGSDQPQHF.

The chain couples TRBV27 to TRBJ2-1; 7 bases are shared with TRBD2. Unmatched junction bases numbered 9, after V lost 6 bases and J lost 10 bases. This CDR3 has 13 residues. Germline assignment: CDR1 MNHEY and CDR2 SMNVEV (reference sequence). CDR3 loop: CASSAGTTEEQFF. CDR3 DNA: TGTGCCAGCAGCGCCGGGACTACGGAAGAGCAGTTCTTC.

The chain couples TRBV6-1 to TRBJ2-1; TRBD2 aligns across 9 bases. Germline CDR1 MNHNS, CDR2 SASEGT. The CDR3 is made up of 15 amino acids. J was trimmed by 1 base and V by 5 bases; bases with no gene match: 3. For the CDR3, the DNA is TGTGCCAGCAGTTCGAGCGGGGGGTCCTACAATGAGCAGTTCTTC. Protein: CASSSSGGSYNEQFF.

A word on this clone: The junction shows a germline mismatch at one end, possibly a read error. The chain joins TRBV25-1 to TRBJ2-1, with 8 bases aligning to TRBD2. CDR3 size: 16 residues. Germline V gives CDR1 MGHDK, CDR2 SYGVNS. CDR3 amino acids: CTSSESAGVAHNEQFF. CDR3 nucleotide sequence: TGTACCAGCAGTGAATCAGCGGGAGTCGCCCACAATGAGCAGTTCTTC.

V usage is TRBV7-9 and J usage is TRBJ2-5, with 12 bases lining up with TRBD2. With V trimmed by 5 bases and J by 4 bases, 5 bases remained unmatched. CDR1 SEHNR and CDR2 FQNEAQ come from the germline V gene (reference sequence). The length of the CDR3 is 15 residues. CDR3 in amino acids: CASSVRGLAGETQYF. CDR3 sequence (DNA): TGTGCCAGCAGCGTTAGGGGACTAGCGGGAGAGACCCAGTACTTC.

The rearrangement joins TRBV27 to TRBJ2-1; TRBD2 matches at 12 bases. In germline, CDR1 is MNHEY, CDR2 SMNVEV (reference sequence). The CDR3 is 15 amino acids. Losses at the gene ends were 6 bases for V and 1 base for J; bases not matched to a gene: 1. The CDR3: CASRTSGSSYNEQFF. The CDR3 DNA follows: TGTGCCAGCAGGACTAGCGGGAGTTCCTACAATGAGCAGTTCTTC.

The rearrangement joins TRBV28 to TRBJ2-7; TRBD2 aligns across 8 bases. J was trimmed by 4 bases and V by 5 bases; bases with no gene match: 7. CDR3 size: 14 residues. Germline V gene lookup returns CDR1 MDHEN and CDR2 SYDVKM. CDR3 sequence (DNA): TGTGCCAGCAGTAGACGGGGGGGGCTATACGAGCAGTACTTC. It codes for CASSRRGGLYEQYF.

This chain's CDR3 is CASSPDTNTGELFF. The CDR3 bases are TGTGCCAGCAGTCCTGACACAAACACCGGGGAGCTGTTTTTT. The chain recombines TRBV2 with TRBJ2-2, with D unclear. Germline lookup yields CDR1 SNHLY and CDR2 FYNNEI. The CDR3 has 14 amino acids. Trimming removed 5 bases at V and 2 bases at J, with 9 bases between.

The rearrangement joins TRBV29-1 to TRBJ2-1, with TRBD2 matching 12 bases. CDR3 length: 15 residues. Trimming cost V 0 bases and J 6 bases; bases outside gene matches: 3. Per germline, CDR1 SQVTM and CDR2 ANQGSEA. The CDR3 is CSVEEGLAGSNEQFF. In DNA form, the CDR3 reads TGCAGCGTTGAAGAGGGACTAGCGGGTTCCAATGAGCAGTTCTTC.

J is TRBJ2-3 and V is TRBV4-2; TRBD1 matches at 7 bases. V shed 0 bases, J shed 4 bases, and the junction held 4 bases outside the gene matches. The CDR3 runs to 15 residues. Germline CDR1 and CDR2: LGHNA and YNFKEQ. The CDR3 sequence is CASSQDPQGADTQYF. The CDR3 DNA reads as TGTGCCAGCAGCCAAGATCCGCAGGGGGCAGATACGCAGTATTTT.

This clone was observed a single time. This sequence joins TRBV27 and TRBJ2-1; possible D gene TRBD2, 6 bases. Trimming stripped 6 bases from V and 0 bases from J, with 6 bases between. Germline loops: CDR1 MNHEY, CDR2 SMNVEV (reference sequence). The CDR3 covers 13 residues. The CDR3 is CASRGGSYNEQFF. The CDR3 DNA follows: TGTGCCAGCAGGGGGGGCTCCTACAATGAGCAGTTCTTC.